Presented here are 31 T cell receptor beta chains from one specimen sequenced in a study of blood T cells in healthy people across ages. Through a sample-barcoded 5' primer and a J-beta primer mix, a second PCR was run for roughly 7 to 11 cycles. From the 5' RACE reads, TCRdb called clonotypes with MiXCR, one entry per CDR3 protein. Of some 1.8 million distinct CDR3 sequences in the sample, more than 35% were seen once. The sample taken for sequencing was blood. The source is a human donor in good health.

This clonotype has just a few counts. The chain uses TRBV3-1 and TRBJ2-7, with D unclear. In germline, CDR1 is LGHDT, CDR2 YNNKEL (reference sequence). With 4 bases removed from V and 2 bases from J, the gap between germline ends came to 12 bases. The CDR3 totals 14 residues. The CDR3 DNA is TGTGCCAGCAGCCCTTTCGGTGACGCCTACGAGCAGTACTTC. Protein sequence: CASSPFGDAYEQYF.

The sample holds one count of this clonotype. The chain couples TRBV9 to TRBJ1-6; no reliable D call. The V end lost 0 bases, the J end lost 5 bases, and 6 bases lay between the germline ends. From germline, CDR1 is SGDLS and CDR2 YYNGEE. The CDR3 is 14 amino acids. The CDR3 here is CASSVGTNNSPLHF. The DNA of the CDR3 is TGTGCCAGCAGCGTAGGGACTAATAATTCACCCCTCCACTTT.

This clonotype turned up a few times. As DNA, the CDR3 is TGCGCCAGCAGCATCGATCCTTCTGGGGCCAACGTCCTGACTTTC. Translation: CASSIDPSGANVLTF. This chain links TRBV5-1 with TRBJ2-6; D unresolved. V was clipped by 4 bases and J by 1 base, with 9 bases between them. CDR1 and CDR2 from the germline V gene are SGHRS and YFSETQ. CDR3 size: 15 residues.

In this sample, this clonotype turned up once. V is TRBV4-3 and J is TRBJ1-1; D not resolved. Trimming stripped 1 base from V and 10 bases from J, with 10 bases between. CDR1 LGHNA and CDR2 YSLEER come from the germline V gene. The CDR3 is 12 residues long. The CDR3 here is CASSQGQAGAFF. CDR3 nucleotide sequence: TGCGCCAGCAGCCAAGGTCAGGCGGGAGCTTTCTTT.

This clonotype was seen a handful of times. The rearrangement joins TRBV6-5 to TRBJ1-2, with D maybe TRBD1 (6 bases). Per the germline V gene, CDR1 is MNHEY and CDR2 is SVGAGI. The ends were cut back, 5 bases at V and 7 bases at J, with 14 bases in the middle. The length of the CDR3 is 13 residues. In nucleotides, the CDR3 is TGTGCCAGCAGTACCGCAACAGGGTTTGGCTACACCTTC. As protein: CASSTATGFGYTF.

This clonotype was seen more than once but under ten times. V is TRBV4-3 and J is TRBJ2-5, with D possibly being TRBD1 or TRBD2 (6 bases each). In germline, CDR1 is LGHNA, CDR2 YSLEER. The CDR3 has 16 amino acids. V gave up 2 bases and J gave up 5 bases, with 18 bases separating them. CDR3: CASSQSGARPWETQYF. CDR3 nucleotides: TGCGCCAGCAGCCAATCGGGGGCCCGGCCGTGGGAGACCCAGTACTTC.

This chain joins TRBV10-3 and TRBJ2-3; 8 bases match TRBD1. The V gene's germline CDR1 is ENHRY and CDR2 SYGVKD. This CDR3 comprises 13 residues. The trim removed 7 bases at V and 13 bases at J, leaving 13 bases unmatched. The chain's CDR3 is CAIKVQGVQEKYF. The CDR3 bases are TGTGCCATCAAGGTACAGGGGGTTCAGGAAAAGTATTTT.

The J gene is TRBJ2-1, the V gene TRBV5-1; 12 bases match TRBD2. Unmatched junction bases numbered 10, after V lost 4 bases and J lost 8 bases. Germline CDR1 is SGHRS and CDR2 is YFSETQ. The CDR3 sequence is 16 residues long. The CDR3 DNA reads TGCGCCAGCAGCCACGGACTAGCGGGGAGGAAAGATGAGCAGTTCTTC. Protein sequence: CASSHGLAGRKDEQFF.

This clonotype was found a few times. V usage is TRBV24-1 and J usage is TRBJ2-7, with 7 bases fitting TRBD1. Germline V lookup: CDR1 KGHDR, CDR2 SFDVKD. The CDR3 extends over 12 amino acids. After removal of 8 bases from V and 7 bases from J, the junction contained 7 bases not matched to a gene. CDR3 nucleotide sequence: TGTGCCACCAAGGACAGGATCAATGAGCAGTACTTC. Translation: CATKDRINEQYF.

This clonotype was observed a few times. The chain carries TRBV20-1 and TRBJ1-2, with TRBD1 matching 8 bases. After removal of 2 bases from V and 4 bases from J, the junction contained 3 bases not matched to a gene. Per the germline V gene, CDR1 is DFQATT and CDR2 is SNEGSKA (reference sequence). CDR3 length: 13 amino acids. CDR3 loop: CSARRGQGYGYTF. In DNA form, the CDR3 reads TGCAGTGCTAGAAGAGGACAGGGCTATGGCTACACCTTC.

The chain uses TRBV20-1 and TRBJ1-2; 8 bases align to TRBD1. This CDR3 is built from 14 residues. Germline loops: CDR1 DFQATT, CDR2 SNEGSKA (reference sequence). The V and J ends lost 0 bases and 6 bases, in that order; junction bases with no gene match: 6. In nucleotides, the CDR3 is TGCAGTGCTAGAGAGAGTCAGGGGGCCGATGGCTACACCTTC. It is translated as CSARESQGADGYTF.

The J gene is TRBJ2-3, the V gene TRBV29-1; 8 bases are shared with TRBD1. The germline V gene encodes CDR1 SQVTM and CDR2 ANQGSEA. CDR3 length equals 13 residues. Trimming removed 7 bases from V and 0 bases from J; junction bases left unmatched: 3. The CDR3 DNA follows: TGCAGCGGGGGGGACAGGAGCACAGATACGCAGTATTTT. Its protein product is CSGGDRSTDTQYF.

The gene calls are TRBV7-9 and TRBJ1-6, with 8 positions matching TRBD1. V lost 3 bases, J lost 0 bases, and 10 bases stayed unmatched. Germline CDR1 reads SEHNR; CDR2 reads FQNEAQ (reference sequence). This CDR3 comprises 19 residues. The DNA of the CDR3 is TGTGCCAGCAGCTTCCCCAGGACAGGGCGACGCTCCTATAATTCACCCCTCCACTTT. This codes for CASSFPRTGRRSYNSPLHF.

The CDR3 protein is CASRTSGGSTYEQYF. The CDR3 DNA reads as TGCGCCAGCAGGACTAGCGGGGGATCAACCTACGAGCAGTACTTC. The chain has TRBV5-1 and TRBJ2-7, with 12 bases fitting TRBD2. The CDR3 totals 15 residues. Germline V gene lookup returns CDR1 SGHRS and CDR2 YFSETQ. V lost 5 bases, J lost 2 bases, and 5 bases stayed unmatched.

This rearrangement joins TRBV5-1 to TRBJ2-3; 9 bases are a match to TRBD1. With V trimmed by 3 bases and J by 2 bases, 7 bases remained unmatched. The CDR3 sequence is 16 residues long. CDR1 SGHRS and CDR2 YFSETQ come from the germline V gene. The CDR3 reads CASSSPDRGNTDTQYF. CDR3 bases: TGCGCCAGCAGCTCCCCAGACAGGGGGAACACAGATACGCAGTATTTT.

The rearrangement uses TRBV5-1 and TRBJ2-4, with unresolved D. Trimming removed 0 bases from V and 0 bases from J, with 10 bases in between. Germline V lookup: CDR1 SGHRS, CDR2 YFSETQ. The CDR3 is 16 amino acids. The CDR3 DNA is TGCGCCAGCAGCTTGGACGGGTGGGCAGCCAAAAACATTCAGTACTTC. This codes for CASSLDGWAAKNIQYF.

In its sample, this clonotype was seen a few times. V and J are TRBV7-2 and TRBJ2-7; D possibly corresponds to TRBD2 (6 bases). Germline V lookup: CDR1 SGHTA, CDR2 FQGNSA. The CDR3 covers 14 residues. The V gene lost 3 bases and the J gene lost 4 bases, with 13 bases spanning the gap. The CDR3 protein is CASSFGGKMYEQYF. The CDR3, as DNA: TGTGCCAGCAGCTTCGGGGGAAAGATGTACGAGCAGTACTTC. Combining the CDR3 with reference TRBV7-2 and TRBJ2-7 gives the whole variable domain GAGVSQSPSNKVTEKGKDVELRCDPISGHTALYWYRQSLGQGLEFLIYFQGNSAPDKSGLPSDRFSAERTGGSVSTLTIQRTQQEDSAVYLCASSFGGKMYEQYFGPGTRLTVT.

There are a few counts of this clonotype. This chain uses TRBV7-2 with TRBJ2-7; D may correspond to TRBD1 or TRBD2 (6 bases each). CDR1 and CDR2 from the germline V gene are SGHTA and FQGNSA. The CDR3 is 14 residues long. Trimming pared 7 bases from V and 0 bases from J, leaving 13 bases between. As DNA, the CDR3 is TGTGCCAGCAACCCCGCGGGACACTCCTACGAGCAGTACTTC. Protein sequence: CASNPAGHSYEQYF. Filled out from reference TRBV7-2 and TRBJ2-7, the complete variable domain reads GAGVSQSPSNKVTEKGKDVELRCDPISGHTALYWYRQSLGQGLEFLIYFQGNSAPDKSGLPSDRFSAERTGGSVSTLTIQRTQQEDSAVYLCASNPAGHSYEQYFGPGTRLTVT.

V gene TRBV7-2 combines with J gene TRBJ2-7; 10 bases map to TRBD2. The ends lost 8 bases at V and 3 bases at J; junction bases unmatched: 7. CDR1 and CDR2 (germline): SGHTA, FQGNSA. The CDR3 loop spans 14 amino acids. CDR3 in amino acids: CASDPLAGVYEQYF. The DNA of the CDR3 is TGTGCCAGCGACCCTCTAGCGGGGGTCTACGAGCAGTACTTC.

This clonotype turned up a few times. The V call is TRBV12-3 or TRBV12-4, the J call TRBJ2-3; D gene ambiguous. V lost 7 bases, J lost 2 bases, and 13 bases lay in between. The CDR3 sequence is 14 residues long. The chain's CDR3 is CASKDRVHTDTQYF. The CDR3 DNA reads TGTGCCAGCAAGGACCGGGTCCACACAGATACGCAGTATTTT.

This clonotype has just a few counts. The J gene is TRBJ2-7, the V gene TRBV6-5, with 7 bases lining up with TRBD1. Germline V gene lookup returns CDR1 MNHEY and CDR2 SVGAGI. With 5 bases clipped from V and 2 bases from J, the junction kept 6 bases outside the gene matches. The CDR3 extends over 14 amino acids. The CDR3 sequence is CASSKPGTAYEQYF. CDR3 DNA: TGTGCCAGCAGTAAACCCGGGACAGCCTACGAGCAGTACTTC.

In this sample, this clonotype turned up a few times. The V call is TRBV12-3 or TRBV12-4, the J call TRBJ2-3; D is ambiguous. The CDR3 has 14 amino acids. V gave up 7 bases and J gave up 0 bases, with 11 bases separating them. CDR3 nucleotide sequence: TGTGCCAGCACCGGCTTAACTAGCACAGATACGCAGTATTTT. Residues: CASTGLTSTDTQYF.

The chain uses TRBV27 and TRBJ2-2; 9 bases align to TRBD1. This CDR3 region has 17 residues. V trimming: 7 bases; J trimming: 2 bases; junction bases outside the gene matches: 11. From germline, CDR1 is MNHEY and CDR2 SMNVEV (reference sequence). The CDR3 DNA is TGTGCCAGCAAGGGGATCAGGACAGGGGTTAACACCGGGGAGCTGTTTTTT. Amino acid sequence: CASKGIRTGVNTGELFF.

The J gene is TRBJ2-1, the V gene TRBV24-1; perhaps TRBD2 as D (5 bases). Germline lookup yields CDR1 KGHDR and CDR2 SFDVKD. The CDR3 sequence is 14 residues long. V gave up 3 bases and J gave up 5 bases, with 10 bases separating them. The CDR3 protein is CATSDPRGDNEQFF. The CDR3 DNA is TGTGCCACCAGTGATCCCCGGGGAGACAATGAGCAGTTCTTC.

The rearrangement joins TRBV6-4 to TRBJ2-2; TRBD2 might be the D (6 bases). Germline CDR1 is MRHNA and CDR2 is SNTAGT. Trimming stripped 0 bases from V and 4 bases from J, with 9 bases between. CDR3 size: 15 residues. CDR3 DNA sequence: TGTGCCAGCAGTGACTCCCGGGACTGCACCGGGGAGCTGTTTTTT. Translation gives CASSDSRDCTGELFF.

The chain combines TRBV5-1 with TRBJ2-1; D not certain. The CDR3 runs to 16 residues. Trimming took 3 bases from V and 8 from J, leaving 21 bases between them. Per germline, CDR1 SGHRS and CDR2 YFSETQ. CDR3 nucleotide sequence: TGCGCCAGCAGCTCCTCCCATCGGTTGGAGTACCATGAGCAGTTCTTC. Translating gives CASSSSHRLEYHEQFF.

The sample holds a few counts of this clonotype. CDR3 DNA: TGCAGCGTTGCCAGAAGAATCACAGATACGCAGTATTTT. Encoded protein: CSVARRITDTQYF. V is TRBV29-1 and J is TRBJ2-3; D gene ambiguous. Germline V CDR1 and CDR2: SQVTM, ANQGSEA. Trimming took 4 bases from V and 2 from J, leaving 10 bases between them. The CDR3 contains 13 residues.

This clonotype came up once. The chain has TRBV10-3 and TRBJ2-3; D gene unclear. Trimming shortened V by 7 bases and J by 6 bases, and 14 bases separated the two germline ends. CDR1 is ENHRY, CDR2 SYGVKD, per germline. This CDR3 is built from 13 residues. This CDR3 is CAITEATDDTQYF. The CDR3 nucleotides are TGTGCCATCACCGAGGCCACCGATGATACGCAGTATTTT.

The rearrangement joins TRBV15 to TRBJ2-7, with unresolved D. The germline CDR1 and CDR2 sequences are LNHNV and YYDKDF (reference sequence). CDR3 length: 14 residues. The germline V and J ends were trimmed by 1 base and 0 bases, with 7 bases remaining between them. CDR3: CATSRGRNSYEQYF. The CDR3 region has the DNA TGTGCCACCAGCAGAGGACGGAACTCCTACGAGCAGTACTTC.

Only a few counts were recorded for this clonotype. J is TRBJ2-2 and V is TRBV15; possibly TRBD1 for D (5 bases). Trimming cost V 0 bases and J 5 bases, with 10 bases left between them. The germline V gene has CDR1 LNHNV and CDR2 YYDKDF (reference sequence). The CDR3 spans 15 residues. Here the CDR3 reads CATSRERGRTGELFF. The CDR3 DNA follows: TGTGCCACCAGCAGAGAAAGGGGCCGGACCGGGGAGCTGTTTTTT.

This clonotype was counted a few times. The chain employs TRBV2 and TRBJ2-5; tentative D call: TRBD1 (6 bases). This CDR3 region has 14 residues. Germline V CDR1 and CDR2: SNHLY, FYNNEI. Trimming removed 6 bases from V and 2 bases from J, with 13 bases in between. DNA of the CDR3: TGTGCCAGCAGAGACAGGACAGTGCAAGAGACCCAGTACTTC. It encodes CASRDRTVQETQYF.